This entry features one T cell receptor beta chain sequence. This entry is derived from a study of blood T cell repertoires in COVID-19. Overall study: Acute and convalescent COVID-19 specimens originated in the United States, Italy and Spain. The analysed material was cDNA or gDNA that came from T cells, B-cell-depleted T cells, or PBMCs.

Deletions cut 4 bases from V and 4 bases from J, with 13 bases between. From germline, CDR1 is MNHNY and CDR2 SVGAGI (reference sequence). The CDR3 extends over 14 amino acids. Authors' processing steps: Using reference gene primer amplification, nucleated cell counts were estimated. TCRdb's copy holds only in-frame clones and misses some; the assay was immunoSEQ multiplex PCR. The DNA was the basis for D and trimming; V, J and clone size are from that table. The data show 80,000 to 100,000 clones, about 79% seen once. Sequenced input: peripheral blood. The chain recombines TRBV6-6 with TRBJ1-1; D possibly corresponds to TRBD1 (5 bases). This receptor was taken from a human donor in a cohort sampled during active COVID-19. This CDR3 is CASSLEGKSTEAFF. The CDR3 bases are TGTGCCAGCAGTTTGGAGGGGAAGAGCACTGAAGCTTTCTTT.